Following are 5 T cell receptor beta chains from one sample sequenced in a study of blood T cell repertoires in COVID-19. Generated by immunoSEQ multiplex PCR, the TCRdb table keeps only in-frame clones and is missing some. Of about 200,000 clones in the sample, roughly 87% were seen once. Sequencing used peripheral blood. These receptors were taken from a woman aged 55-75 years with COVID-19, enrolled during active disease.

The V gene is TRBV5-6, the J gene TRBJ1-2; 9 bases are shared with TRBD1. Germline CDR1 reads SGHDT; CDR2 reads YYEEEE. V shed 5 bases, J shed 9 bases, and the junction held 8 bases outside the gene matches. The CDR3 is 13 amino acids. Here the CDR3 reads CASSNGQGTRYTF. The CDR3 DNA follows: TGTGCCAGCAGTAACGGACAGGGGACGCGCTACACCTTC.

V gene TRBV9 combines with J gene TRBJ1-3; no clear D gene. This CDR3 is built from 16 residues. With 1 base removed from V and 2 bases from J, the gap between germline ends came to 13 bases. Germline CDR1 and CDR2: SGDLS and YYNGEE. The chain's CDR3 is CASSVSPGKTGNTIYF. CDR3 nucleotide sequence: TGTGCCAGCAGCGTATCTCCGGGGAAAACTGGAAACACCATATATTTT.

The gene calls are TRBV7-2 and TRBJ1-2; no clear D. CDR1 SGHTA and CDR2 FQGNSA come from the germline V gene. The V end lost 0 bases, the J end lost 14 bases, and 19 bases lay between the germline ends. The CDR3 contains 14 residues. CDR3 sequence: CASSLARGRQPDTF. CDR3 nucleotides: TGTGCCAGCAGCTTAGCGCGTGGCAGGCAACCGGATACCTTC.

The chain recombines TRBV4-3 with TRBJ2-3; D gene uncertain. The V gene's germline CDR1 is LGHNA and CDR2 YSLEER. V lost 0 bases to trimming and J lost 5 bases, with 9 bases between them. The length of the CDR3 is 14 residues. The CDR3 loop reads CASSQDSRGDTQYF. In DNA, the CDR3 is TGCGCCAGCAGCCAAGATAGCCGAGGAGATACGCAGTATTTT.

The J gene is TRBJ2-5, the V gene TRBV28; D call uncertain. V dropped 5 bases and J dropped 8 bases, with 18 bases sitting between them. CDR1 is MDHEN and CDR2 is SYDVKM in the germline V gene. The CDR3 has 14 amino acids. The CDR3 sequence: CASSVRVFLGTQYF. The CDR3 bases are TGTGCCAGCAGTGTCCGGGTTTTTCTAGGAACCCAGTACTTC.